This T cell receptor (beta chain) was observed in a study of cytomegalovirus exposure and HLA in healthy donors. Broader study findings: Altogether, 170 or so TCR beta chains were recorded as cytomegalovirus-associated. Rare TCR sequences predominated, though certain public TCRs were found in many donors. A few CMV-associated chains proved CMV antigen-specific in vitro.

Note on this clone: Its antigen remains unknown.

Assay: immunoSEQ multiplex PCR; the TCRdb copy retains only in-frame clones and omits some. The profile shows about 120,000 clones, about 91% of them singletons. CDR1 is MNHNS and CDR2 is SASEGT in the germline V gene. V gave up 6 bases and J gave up 4 bases, with 19 bases separating them. CDR3 length: 15 residues. The donors were in the roughly 110-subject validation cohort; that cohort was separate from the approximately 670-subject first cohort. The source of this sequence is a man aged 18 to 29 in good health and CMV-seronegative. The J gene is TRBJ2-7, the V gene TRBV6-1; D is undetermined. Sequenced: PBMCs. The DNA of the CDR3 is TGTGCCAGCAGCTCGTCCCTGCAGGTGATATACGAGCAGTACTTC. Protein product: CASSSSLQVIYEQYF.